Given below is one T cell receptor (beta chain) in context. CDR1 is SGHTA and CDR2 is FQGNSA in the germline V gene. The junction had 10 bases not matched to a gene; V was cut back by 4 bases and J by 10 bases. This CDR3 has 15 residues. Total RNA extraction produced at least 6 micrograms (per sample) for the study. The sample belongs to a study of blood T cells in healthy people across ages. Alongside a J-beta primer mix, a sample-barcoded 5' primer served in a second PCR lasting about 7 to 11 cycles. Each of the samples gave a minimum of 3 million paired-end reads that contained CDR3. One entry per CDR3 protein results from TCRdb running MiXCR on the 5' RACE reads. The data show approximately 800,000 distinct CDR3 sequences, 25% seen once. These data were likewise used in another study, on T cells of mothers and their children.

The clonotype was recovered from a boy aged 5-17 years in good health. Source material: blood. V is TRBV7-2 and J is TRBJ1-6; TRBD1 matches 7 bases. DNA for the CDR3: TGTGCCAGCAGCTCAAACCGGGACAGTCACTCACCCCTCCACTTT. Its translation: CASSSNRDSHSPLHF. The full variable domain, in which reference TRBV7-2 and TRBJ1-6 provide the parts outside the CDR3, is GAGVSQSPSNKVTEKGKDVELRCDPISGHTALYWYRQSLGQGLEFLIYFQGNSAPDKSGLPSDRFSAERTGGSVSTLTIQRTQQEDSAVYLCASSSNRDSHSPLHFGNGTRLTVT.